The text below deals with one T cell receptor (beta chain). Its antigen is unknown. The sample belongs to a study of cytomegalovirus exposure and HLA in healthy donors. Study-wide results and limits: The likely explanation for a cluster of highly shared sequence variants was sequencing artifact. Researchers reported in a later analysis that common viral pathogens appeared linked to several top clusters.

The ends lost 2 bases at V and 12 bases at J; junction bases unmatched: 6. The CDR3 is 13 amino acids. Germline V gives CDR1 SGHRS, CDR2 YFSETQ. The PCR had 60 Vbeta and 13 Jbeta primers. Sequencing used immunoSEQ multiplex PCR; TCRdb keeps in-frame clones, though not all of them. The sample has more than 85,000 clones; about three quarters are singletons. The chain recombines TRBV5-1 with TRBJ2-5; 11 bases agree with TRBD2. The sequencing sample was made of PBMCs. This sequence originates from a woman aged 55 to 70 in good health and CMV-seropositive. CDR3 DNA: TGCGCCAGCAGCTTATTACTAGCGGGAGTCAAGTACTTC. Translated, it gives CASSLLLAGVKYF.